The entry below gives a single T cell receptor (beta chain) sequence along with its context. The CDR3 sequence is 11 residues long. Germline lookup yields CDR1 MNHEY and CDR2 SMNVEV (reference sequence). This sample was included in a study of blood T cell repertoires in COVID-19. Study context: Sites in the United States, Italy and Spain provided acute and convalescent COVID-19 samples. T cells, B-cell-depleted T cells, or PBMCs provided the cDNA or gDNA that served as material.

Original processing notes: The assay estimated nucleated cells by amplifying reference gene primers. TCRdb keeps only in-frame clones here, not all; method: immunoSEQ multiplex PCR. The V and J calls and clone size are taken from that table; D and trimming were inferred from the DNA. The sample consists of approximately 60,000 clones, under 80% of them appearing once. This TCR was sampled from a man in his sixties with acute or convalescent COVID-19. The sample taken for sequencing was peripheral blood. The chain combines TRBV27 with TRBJ2-7, with D perhaps TRBD1 (6 bases). The CDR3 DNA is TGTCCTTGGGACAACTCCTACGAGCAGTACTTC. Encoded protein: CPWDNSYEQYF.